The 28 T cell receptor beta chains in this list originate from one sample, sequenced in a study of T-cell memory formation after mild COVID-19 (dated by TCRdb to the early 2020s). The protocol used for the library was 5' RACE. Reads for this sample came from an Illumina NovaSeq 6000. TCRdb reprocessed the public reads (quality trimming at Q25 with fastp, clone calling with MiXCR) and kept in-frame beta chains. Each CDR3 protein gets just one entry, which takes the most common genes and DNA from the rows behind it. Present in this sample are about 210,000 distinct CDR3 sequences, more than 9% of which were seen just once. The leading ten clones occupy approximately 3% of the sample. The sample comprised PBMCs or a T cell subset sorted from them (not recorded which). The receptors were gathered from a man aged 18 to 29 who had mild COVID-19 (a few samples of this study predate the infection). The sample titles of this study are shuffled in the database, so cell type and time point are left out; the donor was told from shared clones.

In its sample, this clonotype was seen many times. J is TRBJ2-7 and V is TRBV5-1; 7 nucleotides match TRBD1. The germline V gene encodes CDR1 SGHRS and CDR2 YFSETQ. V dropped 4 bases and J dropped 2; count of bases not matched to a gene: 3. CDR3 length equals 13 residues. This CDR3 is CASSPDRAYEQYF. The CDR3 coding sequence is TGCGCCAGCAGCCCTGACAGGGCCTACGAGCAGTACTTC.

This clonotype occurred many times. V and J are TRBV6-1 and TRBJ1-5; 7 positions match TRBD1. The CDR3 runs 15 residues. Germline values: CDR1 MNHNS, CDR2 SASEGT. The trim removed 6 bases at V and 1 base at J, leaving 6 bases unmatched. The CDR3 DNA follows: TGTGCCAGCAGCAGGACAGGCGGGAGCAATCAGCCCCAGCATTTT. The encoded protein is CASSRTGGSNQPQHF.

This chain links TRBV7-9 with TRBJ1-4; no clear D. This CDR3 has 14 residues. CDR1 SEHNR and CDR2 FQNEAQ come from the germline V gene (reference sequence). Trimming left V 5 bases short and J 10 bases short, with 17 bases between. CDR3 loop: CASSQSGSEGKLFF. The DNA for the CDR3 is TGTGCCAGCAGCCAGAGCGGGTCGGAGGGAAAACTGTTTTTT.

The rearrangement links TRBV5-1 to TRBJ2-3; 15 bases line up with TRBD2. The germline V gene encodes CDR1 SGHRS and CDR2 YFSETQ. The CDR3 loop spans 17 amino acids. V shed 4 bases and J 2 bases; nucleotides not matched to a gene: 5. CDR3 protein: CASSPGLAGGNTDTQYF. The CDR3 DNA reads as TGCGCCAGCAGCCCTGGACTAGCGGGGGGGAACACAGATACGCAGTATTTT.

This chain uses TRBV11-2 with TRBJ2-2, with 8 positions matching TRBD2. CDR3 length: 16 amino acids. Trimming removed 7 bases from V and 2 bases from J; junction bases left unmatched: 9. The germline gives CDR1 SGHAT, CDR2 FQNNGV. The CDR3 here is CASTRLTSGNTGELFF. Here the CDR3 DNA reads TGTGCCAGCACCCGACTCACTAGCGGTAACACCGGGGAGCTGTTTTTT.

This clonotype has a handful of counts. V is TRBV6-2 or TRBV6-3 and J is TRBJ1-1; the D gene is possibly TRBD1 (5 bases). V lost 7 bases, J lost 5 bases, and 11 bases lay in between. This CDR3 contains 12 residues. Germline V gives CDR1 MNHEY, CDR2 SVGEGT. CDR3 nucleotides: TGTGCCAGCAAATGGGACGATACTGAAGCTTTCTTT. This encodes CASKWDDTEAFF.

The chain uses TRBV6-6 and TRBJ2-5; TRBD1 might be the D (6 bases). Trimming shortened V by 1 base and J by 8 bases, and 14 bases separated the two germline ends. The CDR3 consists of 14 residues. The germline V gene has CDR1 MNHNY and CDR2 SVGAGI (reference sequence). The CDR3 sequence is CASSYYGGGDTQYF. In nucleotides, the CDR3 is TGTGCCAGCAGTTACTATGGGGGCGGAGATACCCAGTACTTC.

The V and J genes are TRBV18 and TRBJ1-6; no clear D gene. The V gene lost 3 bases and the J gene lost 9 bases, with 9 bases spanning the gap. The CDR3 sequence is 13 residues long. Germline values: CDR1 KGHSH, CDR2 LQKENI. The CDR3 spells CASSPRGFSPLHF. The CDR3 DNA follows: TGTGCCAGCTCACCCCGAGGGTTTTCACCCCTCCACTTT.

The CDR3 bases are TGTGCCAGCAGCCAAGGACCGCCGTCTCAGGCCGGAGCTTTCTTT. Translating it yields CASSQGPPSQAGAFF. The rearrangement joins TRBV3-1 to TRBJ1-1; D gene unclear. Germline V gene data show CDR1 as LGHDT and CDR2 as YNNKEL (reference sequence). With 1 base removed from V and 10 bases from J, the gap between germline ends came to 19 bases. The CDR3 spans 15 residues.

The genes are TRBV9 and TRBJ2-1; 11 nucleotides line up with TRBD2. The ends lost 0 bases at V and 8 bases at J; junction bases unmatched: 7. The CDR3 runs 16 residues. The germline gives CDR1 SGDLS, CDR2 YYNGEE. The CDR3 region has the DNA TGTGCCAGCAGCGTAGGGGTAGCGGGGGGGCGAGATGAGCAGTTCTTC. The encoded protein is CASSVGVAGGRDEQFF.

The gene calls are TRBV24-1 and TRBJ2-5; D possibly corresponds to TRBD2 (5 bases). Deletions cut 2 bases from V and 5 bases from J, with 14 bases between. Germline V gene sequence: CDR1 KGHDR, CDR2 SFDVKD. The CDR3 is 15 residues long. The chain's CDR3 is CATSDYGLLGETQYF. In DNA form, the CDR3 reads TGTGCCACCAGTGATTATGGACTTCTCGGGGAGACCCAGTACTTC.

This chain connects TRBV12-3 or TRBV12-4 to TRBJ2-5; 10 bases are shared with TRBD1. V shed 6 bases, J shed 4 bases, and the junction held 2 bases outside the gene matches. CDR3 length: 13 amino acids. CDR3 DNA: TGTGCCAGCAGGGGACAGGGGATAGAGACCCAGTACTTC. It translates to CASRGQGIETQYF.

This clonotype was recorded a few times. The genes are TRBV9 and TRBJ2-3; possibly TRBD1 for D (5 bases). Germline assignment: CDR1 SGDLS and CDR2 YYNGEE. There are 16 residues in the CDR3. The germline V and J ends were trimmed by 3 bases and 6 bases, with 20 bases remaining between them. The CDR3 reads CASSGDGQGKGDTQYF. In nucleotides, the CDR3 is TGTGCCAGCAGCGGAGATGGACAAGGAAAGGGGGATACGCAGTATTTT.

The chain employs TRBV4-1 and TRBJ2-5, with D possibly matching TRBD1 (6 bases). Looked up from germline, CDR1 is MGHRA and CDR2 is YSYEKL. This CDR3 is built from 14 residues. V lost 4 bases and J lost 1, with 10 bases in between. The CDR3 loop is CASSRRDIQETQYF. Written as DNA, the CDR3 is TGCGCCAGCAGCCGCCGGGACATCCAAGAGACCCAGTACTTC.

This clonotype has more than one count but fewer than ten. The chain carries TRBV20-1 and TRBJ1-5, with D hard to call. Trimming cost V 2 bases and J 3 bases, with 11 bases left between them. There are 14 residues in the CDR3. Germline CDR1 and CDR2: DFQATT and SNEGSKA (reference sequence). This CDR3 reads CSARPSSHNQPQHF. CDR3 sequence (DNA): TGCAGTGCTAGACCCTCGAGCCACAATCAGCCCCAGCATTTT.

This clonotype turned up a few times. The chain couples TRBV7-9 to TRBJ2-1; D gene unclear. V was pared by 5 bases and J by 1 base, with 12 bases between. The CDR3 is made up of 15 amino acids. The V gene's germline CDR1 is SEHNR and CDR2 FQNEAQ (reference sequence). The CDR3 spells CASSLLDLSYNEQFF. In DNA form, the CDR3 reads TGTGCCAGCAGCCTATTAGACCTGTCCTACAATGAGCAGTTCTTC.

In DNA form, the CDR3 reads TGTGCCAGCAGCGTAGGGACCCAGTCGAATGAGCAGTTCTTC. It yields the protein CASSVGTQSNEQFF. The chain employs TRBV9 and TRBJ2-1; no reliable D call. The germline V gene has CDR1 SGDLS and CDR2 YYNGEE. The CDR3 consists of 14 residues. The germline V and J ends were trimmed by 0 bases and 7 bases, with 11 bases remaining between them.

The genes are TRBV5-1 and TRBJ1-2; D perhaps matches TRBD1 (5 bases). The V end lost 3 bases, the J end lost 7 bases, and 13 bases lay between the germline ends. Germline-derived CDR1 and CDR2 are SGHRS and YFSETQ. This CDR3 region has 13 residues. The CDR3 reads CASSSGRDPGYTF. DNA for the CDR3: TGCGCCAGCAGCTCCGGCAGGGATCCTGGCTACACCTTC. Full variable domain (remainder filled in from reference TRBV5-1 and TRBJ1-2): KAGVTQTPRYLIKTRGQQVTLSCSPISGHRSVSWYQQTPGQGLQFLFEYFSETQRNKGNFPGRFSGRQFSNSRSEMNVSTLELGDSALYLCASSSGRDPGYTFGSGTRLTVV.

This clonotype was counted ten times or more. The V and J genes are TRBV4-1 and TRBJ2-5; 7 nucleotides match TRBD1. There are 14 residues in the CDR3. In germline, CDR1 is MGHRA, CDR2 YSYEKL. The V gene end was trimmed by 3 bases and the J gene end by 4 bases; junction bases not matched to a gene: 5. The CDR3 sequence is CASSQHSGGETQYF. The CDR3 DNA reads as TGCGCCAGCAGCCAGCACTCAGGGGGAGAGACCCAGTACTTC.

This clonotype was recorded at least ten times. The chain carries TRBV7-8 and TRBJ1-5; 7 bases are a match to TRBD1. CDR1 and CDR2 (germline): SGHVS, FQNEAQ. After removal of 5 bases from V and 2 bases from J, the junction contained 9 bases not matched to a gene. This CDR3 region has 16 residues. The chain's CDR3 is CASSITGVTGNQPQHF. CDR3 bases: TGTGCCAGCAGCATCACAGGGGTCACGGGCAATCAGCCCCAGCATTTT.

Many counts were recorded for this clonotype. The V gene is TRBV10-3, the J gene TRBJ2-2; 12 bases line up with TRBD2. Germline V lookup: CDR1 ENHRY, CDR2 SYGVKD. V trimming: 7 bases; J trimming: 7 bases; junction bases outside the gene matches: 4. The CDR3 is 14 amino acids. CDR3 protein: CAITGLAGNGELFF. Here the CDR3 DNA reads TGTGCCATCACTGGACTAGCGGGGAACGGGGAGCTGTTTTTT.

The chain recombines TRBV5-1 with TRBJ2-3, with 7 bases matching TRBD2. There are 18 residues in the CDR3. The V segment lost 4 bases and the J segment 3 bases; nucleotides outside the gene matches: 17. Looked up from germline, CDR1 is SGHRS and CDR2 is YFSETQ. The CDR3 region has the DNA TGCGCCAGCAGCCACCCGAAGGGGCCGGGACTACGAACAGATACGCAGTATTTT. This encodes CASSHPKGPGLRTDTQYF.

The chain employs TRBV24-1 and TRBJ1-2; no clear D gene. This CDR3 has 12 residues. V was pared by 1 base and J by 7 bases, with 6 bases between. Germline V lookup: CDR1 KGHDR, CDR2 SFDVKD. CDR3 bases: TGTGCCACCAGTGATTTCAACAGTGGCTACACCTTC. This translates into CATSDFNSGYTF.

The V and J genes are TRBV15 and TRBJ2-5; D is unresolved. V was clipped by 8 bases and J by 4 bases, with 8 bases between them. The germline V gene has CDR1 LNHNV and CDR2 YYDKDF (reference sequence). The CDR3 contains 11 residues. The CDR3 here is CATGAGETQYF. For the CDR3, the DNA is TGTGCCACCGGCGCTGGAGAGACCCAGTACTTC.

In this sample, this clonotype turned up a few times. The chain combines TRBV20-1 with TRBJ1-2; weak D call: TRBD1 (6 bases). Trimming took 6 bases from V and 0 from J, leaving 20 bases between them. Germline V gene lookup returns CDR1 DFQATT and CDR2 SNEGSKA (reference sequence). The CDR3 sequence is 16 residues long. In DNA, the CDR3 is TGCAGTGCCACCAAAGCGGGCAGGGGCGCTAACTATGGCTACACCTTC. Translated, it gives CSATKAGRGANYGYTF.

This clonotype was counted only a few times. The CDR3 coding sequence is TGCGCCAGCAGCCGCGAGCCAGGGAGCTCCTACGAGCAGTACTTC. Translated: CASSREPGSSYEQYF. J is TRBJ2-7 and V is TRBV5-1; D might be TRBD1 or TRBD2, each matching 5 bases. The germline gives CDR1 SGHRS, CDR2 YFSETQ. This CDR3 has 15 residues. V dropped 4 bases and J dropped 0 bases, with 14 bases sitting between them.

This clonotype was seen repeatedly, ten times or more. The rearrangement links TRBV20-1 to TRBJ2-7, with 8 bases fitting TRBD1. This CDR3 is built from 13 residues. The V gene's germline CDR1 is DFQATT and CDR2 SNEGSKA (reference sequence). V dropped 2 bases and J dropped 3; count of bases not matched to a gene: 3. This chain's CDR3 is CSARHTGGYEQYF. CDR3 DNA: TGCAGTGCTAGACATACAGGGGGCTACGAGCAGTACTTC.

This clonotype has just a few counts. The V call is TRBV9, the J call TRBJ2-3, with D possibly being TRBD2 (6 bases). Germline V gene lookup returns CDR1 SGDLS and CDR2 YYNGEE. The CDR3 runs to 13 residues. V was shortened by 5 bases and J by 7 bases, with 14 bases between the two germline ends. CDR3 nucleotides: TGTGCCAGCAGTCCTCGACTAGACCATACGCAGTATTTT. Its protein is CASSPRLDHTQYF.